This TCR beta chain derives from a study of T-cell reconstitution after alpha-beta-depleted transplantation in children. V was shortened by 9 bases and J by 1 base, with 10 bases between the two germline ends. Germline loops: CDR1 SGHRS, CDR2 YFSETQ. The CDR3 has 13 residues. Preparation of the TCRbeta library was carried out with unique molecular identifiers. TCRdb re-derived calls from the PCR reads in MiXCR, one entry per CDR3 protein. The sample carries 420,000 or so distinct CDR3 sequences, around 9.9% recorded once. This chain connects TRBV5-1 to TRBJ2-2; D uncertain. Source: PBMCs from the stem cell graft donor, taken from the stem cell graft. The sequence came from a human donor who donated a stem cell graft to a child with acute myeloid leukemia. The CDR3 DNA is TGCGCCAAACACTCCATGAACACCGGGGAGCTGTTTTTT. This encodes CAKHSMNTGELFF.